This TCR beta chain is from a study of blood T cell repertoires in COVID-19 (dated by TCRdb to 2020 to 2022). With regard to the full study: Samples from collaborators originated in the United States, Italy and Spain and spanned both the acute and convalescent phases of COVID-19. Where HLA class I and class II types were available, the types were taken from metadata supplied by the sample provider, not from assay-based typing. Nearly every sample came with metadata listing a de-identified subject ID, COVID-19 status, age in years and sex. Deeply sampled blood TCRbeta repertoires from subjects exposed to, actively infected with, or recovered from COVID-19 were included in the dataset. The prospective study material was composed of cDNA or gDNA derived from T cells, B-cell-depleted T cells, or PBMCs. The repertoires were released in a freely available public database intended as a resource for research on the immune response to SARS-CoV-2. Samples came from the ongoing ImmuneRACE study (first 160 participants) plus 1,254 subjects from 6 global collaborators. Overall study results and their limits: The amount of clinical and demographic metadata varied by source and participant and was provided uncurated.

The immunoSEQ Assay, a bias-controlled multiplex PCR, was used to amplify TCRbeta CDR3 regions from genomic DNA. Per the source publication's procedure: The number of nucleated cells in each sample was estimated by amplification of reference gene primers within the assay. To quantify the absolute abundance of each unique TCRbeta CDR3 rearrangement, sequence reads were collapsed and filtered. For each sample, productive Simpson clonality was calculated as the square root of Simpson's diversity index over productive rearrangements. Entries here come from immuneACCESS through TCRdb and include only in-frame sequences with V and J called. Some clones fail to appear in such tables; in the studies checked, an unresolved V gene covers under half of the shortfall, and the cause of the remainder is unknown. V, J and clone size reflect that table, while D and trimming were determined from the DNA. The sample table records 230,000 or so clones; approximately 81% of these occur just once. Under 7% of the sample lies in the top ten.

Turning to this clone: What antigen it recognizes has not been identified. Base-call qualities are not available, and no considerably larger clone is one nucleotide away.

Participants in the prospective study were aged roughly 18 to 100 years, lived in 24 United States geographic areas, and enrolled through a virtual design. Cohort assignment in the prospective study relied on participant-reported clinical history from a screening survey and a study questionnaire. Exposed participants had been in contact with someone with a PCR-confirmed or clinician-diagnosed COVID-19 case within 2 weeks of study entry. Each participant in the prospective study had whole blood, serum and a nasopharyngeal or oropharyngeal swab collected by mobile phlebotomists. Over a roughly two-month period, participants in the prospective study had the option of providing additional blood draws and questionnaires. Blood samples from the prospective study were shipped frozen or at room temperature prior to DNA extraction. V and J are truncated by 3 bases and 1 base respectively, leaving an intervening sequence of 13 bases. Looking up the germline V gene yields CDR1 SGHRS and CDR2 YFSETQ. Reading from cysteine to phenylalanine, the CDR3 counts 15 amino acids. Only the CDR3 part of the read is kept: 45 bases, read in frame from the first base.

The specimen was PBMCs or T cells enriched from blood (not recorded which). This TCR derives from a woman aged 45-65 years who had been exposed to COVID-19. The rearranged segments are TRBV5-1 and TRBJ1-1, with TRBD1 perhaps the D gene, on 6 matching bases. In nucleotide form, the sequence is TGCGCCAGCAGCTGGTCAACGACAGGGAACACTGAAGCTTTCTTT. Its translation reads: CASSWSTTGNTEAFF. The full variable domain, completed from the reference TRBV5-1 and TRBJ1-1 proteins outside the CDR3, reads KAGVTQTPRYLIKTRGQQVTLSCSPISGHRSVSWYQQTPGQGLQFLFEYFSETQRNKGNFPGRFSGRQFSNSRSEMNVSTLELGDSALYLCASSWSTTGNTEAFFGQGTRLTVV.